The text below deals with one T cell receptor (beta chain). Its antigen is not known. The CDR3 covers 13 residues. Germline CDR1 reads MNHNS; CDR2 reads SASEGT. V lost 8 bases and J lost 5; bases outside the gene matches: 4. The sample belongs to a study of a mutant IDH1 vaccine in newly diagnosed glioma. Overall study context: Sex distribution of treated patients was roughly 62% male and roughly 38% female; mean age was around 40 years.

Described time point: week 23, last vaccination. The content of each vaccine dose was 300 ug of mutant IDH1 20-mer peptide, and topical imiquimod accompanied it. Donors harbored newly found WHO grade 3 or 4 IDH1-mutant, ATRX-lost astrocytomas. The protocol was immunoSEQ multiplex PCR, while the TCRdb copy is restricted to in-frame clones and leaves out a portion. The data hold around 56,000 clones, with about 81% observed a single time. Findings and limits, study-wide: Pseudoprogression appeared unlinked to shifts in leading peripheral T cell clonotypes.

The genes are TRBV6-1 and TRBJ1-3; 9 bases line up with TRBD1. The origin of this receptor is a woman aged 40 to 50 with glioma. Some clones in this sample may be carry-over from other donors' samples. The specimen comprised PBMCs, sampled from a glioma patient whose treatment included an IDH1 peptide vaccine. DNA of the CDR3: TGTGCCAGCGGGACAGGGTGGAGAAACACCATATATTTT. Protein sequence: CASGTGWRNTIYF.